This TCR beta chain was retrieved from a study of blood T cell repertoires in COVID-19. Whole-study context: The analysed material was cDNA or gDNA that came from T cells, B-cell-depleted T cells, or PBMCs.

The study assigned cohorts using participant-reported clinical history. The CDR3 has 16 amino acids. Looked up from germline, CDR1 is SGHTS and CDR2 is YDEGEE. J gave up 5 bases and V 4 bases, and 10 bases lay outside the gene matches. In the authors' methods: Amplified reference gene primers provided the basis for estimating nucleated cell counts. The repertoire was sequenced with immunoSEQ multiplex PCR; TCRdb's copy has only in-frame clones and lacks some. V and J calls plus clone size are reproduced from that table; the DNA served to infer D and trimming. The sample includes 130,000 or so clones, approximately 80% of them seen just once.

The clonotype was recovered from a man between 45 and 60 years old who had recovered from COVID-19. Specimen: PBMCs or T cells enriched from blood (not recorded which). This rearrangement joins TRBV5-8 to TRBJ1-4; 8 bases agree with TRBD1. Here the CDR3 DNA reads TGTGCCAGCAGCCGTGGGGCAGGGGGCCCGAATGAAAAACTGTTTTTT. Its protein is CASSRGAGGPNEKLFF. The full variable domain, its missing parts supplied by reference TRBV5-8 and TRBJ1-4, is EAGVTQSPTHLIKTRGQQATLRCSPISGHTSVYWYQQALGLGLQFLLWYDEGEERNRGNFPPRFSGRQFPNYSSELNVNALELEDSALYLCASSRGAGGPNEKLFFGSGTQLSVL.